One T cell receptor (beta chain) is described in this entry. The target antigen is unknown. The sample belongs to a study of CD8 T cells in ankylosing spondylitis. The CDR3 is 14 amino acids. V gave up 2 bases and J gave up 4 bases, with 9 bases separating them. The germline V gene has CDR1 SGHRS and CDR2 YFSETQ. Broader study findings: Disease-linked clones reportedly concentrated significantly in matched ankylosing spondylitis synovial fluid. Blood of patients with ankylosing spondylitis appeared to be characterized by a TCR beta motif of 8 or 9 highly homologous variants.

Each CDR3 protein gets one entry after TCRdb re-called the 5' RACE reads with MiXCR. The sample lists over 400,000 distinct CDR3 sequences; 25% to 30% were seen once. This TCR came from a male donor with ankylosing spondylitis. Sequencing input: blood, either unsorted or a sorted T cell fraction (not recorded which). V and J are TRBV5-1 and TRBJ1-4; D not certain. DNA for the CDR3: TGCGCCAGCAGCTTACGAGCACTTAATGAAAAACTGTTTTTT. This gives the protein CASSLRALNEKLFF.